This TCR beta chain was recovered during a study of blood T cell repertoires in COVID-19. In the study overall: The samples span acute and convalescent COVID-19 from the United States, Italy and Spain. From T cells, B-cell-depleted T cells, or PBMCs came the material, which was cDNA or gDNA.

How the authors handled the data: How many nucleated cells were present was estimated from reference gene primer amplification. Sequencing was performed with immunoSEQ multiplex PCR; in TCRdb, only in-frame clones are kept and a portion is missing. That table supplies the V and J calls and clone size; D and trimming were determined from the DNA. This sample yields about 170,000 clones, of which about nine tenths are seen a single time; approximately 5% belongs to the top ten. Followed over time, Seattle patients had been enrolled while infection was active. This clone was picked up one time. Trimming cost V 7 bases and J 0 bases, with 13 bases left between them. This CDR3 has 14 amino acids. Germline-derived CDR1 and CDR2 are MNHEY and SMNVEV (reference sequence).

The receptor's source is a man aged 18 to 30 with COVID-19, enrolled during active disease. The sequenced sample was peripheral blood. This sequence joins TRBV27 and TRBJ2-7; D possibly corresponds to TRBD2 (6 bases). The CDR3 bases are TGTGCCAGCAAACGGGACTCCTACTCCTACGAGCAGTACTTC. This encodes CASKRDSYSYEQYF.